The clone carrying this TCR beta chain has more than one count but fewer than ten. Antigen: not known. cDNA synthesis used the whole RNA isolate, giving expressed TCRB sequences. Profiled with immunoSEQ multiplex PCR; TCRdb holds only in-frame clones, not every one. The sample shows 100,000 to 150,000 clones, around 15% of them seen only once. These data originate in a study of beta chain features in type 1 diabetes. Trimming left V 4 bases short and J 6 bases short, with 10 bases between. From germline, CDR1 is SQVTM and CDR2 ANQGSEA. The CDR3 length is 12 residues. Broader study findings: Among all four CD4+ subsets, Type 1 diabetes patients had TCRB CDR3s that were moderately but significantly shorter.

The sequence derives from a man between 18 and 35 years old with type 1 diabetes. The rearrangement links TRBV29-1 to TRBJ1-5; perhaps TRBD1 as D (5 bases). The sequenced sample was central memory CD4+ T cells from blood. DNA for the CDR3: TGCAGCGTTGGCTCAGGGACTCAGCCCCAGCATTTT. Protein sequence: CSVGSGTQPQHF.